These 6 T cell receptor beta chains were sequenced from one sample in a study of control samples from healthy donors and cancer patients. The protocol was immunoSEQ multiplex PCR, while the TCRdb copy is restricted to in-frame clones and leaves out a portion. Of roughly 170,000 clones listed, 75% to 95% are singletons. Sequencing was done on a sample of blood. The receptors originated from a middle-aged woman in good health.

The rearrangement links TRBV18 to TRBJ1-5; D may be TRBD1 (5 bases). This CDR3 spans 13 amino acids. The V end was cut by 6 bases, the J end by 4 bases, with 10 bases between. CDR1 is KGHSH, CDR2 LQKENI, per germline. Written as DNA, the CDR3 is TGTGCCAGCTCGGGGACGGAGAATCAGCCCCAGCATTTT. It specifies CASSGTENQPQHF. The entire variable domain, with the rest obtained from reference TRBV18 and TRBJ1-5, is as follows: NAGVMQNPRHLVRRRGQEARLRCSPMKGHSHVYWYRQLPEEGLKFMVYLQKENIIDESGMPKERFSAEFPKEGPSILRIQQVVRGDSAAYFCASSGTENQPQHFGDGTRLSIL.

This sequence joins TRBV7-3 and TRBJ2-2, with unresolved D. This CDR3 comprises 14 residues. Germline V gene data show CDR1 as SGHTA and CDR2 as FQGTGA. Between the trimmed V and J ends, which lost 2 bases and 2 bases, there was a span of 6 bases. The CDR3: CASSLLYNTGELFF. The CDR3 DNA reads TGTGCCAGCAGCTTATTATATAACACCGGGGAGCTGTTTTTT.

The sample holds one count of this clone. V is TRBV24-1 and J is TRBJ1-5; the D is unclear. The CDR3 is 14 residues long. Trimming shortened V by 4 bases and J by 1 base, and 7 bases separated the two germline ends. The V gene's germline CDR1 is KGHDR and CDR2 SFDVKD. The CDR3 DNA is TGTGCCACCAGTGACCTTAACAGCAATCAGCCCCAGCATTTT. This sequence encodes CATSDLNSNQPQHF.

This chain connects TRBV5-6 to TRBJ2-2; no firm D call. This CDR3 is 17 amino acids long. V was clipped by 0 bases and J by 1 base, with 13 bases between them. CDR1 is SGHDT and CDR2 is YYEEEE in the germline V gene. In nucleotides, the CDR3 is TGTGCCAGCAGCTTGGCGCTGGACCGATTGAACACCGGGGAGCTGTTTTTT. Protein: CASSLALDRLNTGELFF.

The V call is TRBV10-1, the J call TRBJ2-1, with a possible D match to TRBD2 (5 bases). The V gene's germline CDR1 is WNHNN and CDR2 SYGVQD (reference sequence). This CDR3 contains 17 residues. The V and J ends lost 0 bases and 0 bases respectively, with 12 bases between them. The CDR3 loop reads CASSESTLRGSYNEQFF. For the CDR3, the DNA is TGCGCCAGCAGTGAGTCGACTCTCCGGGGCTCCTACAATGAGCAGTTCTTC.

CDR3 bases: TGTGCCAGCAGCCCGGGTGGGGTCGCAGTGAACACTGAAGCTTTCTTT. Its protein is CASSPGGVAVNTEAFF. This rearrangement joins TRBV11-2 to TRBJ1-1; D remains unclear. There are 16 residues in the CDR3. Germline values: CDR1 SGHAT, CDR2 FQNNGV. V was clipped by 5 bases and J by 0 bases, with 16 bases between them.